This is a list of T cell receptor beta chains from one sample in a study of CD8+ T cells in alopecia areata. Generated by immunoSEQ multiplex PCR, the TCRdb table keeps only in-frame clones and is missing some. The table has 210,000 or so clones, 66% seen once. Sequences were derived from CD4+ T cells sorted from blood, sampled around week 44, from a patient treated with tofacitinib. Receptors were obtained from a human donor with alopecia areata. CDR3s include the opening cysteine and the closing phenylalanine or tryptophan. Each record gives: CDR3 protein, V gene, CDR3 length, J gene.

CDR3: CASSQSGDRGSSYEQYF
V: TRBV23-1
length: 17
J: TRBJ2-7

CDR3: CASSTRGIGGRTDAFF
V: TRBV5-6
length: 16
J: TRBJ1-1

CDR3: CASSLVQGNQETQYF
V: TRBV5-1
length: 15
J: TRBJ2-5

CDR3: CASTPTGDSYEQYF
V: TRBV2
length: 14
J: TRBJ2-7

CDR3: CASTGQLNTEAFF
V: TRBV7-9
length: 13
J: TRBJ1-1

CDR3: CASSFGISVNTEAFF
V: TRBV7-2
length: 15
J: TRBJ1-1

CDR3: CASSQEVDRGNSPLHF
V: TRBV4-3
length: 16
J: TRBJ1-6

CDR3: CASSTTFGGELFF
V: TRBV2
length: 13
J: TRBJ2-2

CDR3: CASSSDREAGELFF
V: TRBV5-1
length: 14
J: TRBJ2-2

CDR3: CASSSQTSGADTQYF
V: TRBV5-1
length: 15
J: TRBJ2-3

CDR3: CAISEAGGVGNQPQHF
V: TRBV10-3
length: 16
J: TRBJ1-5

CDR3: CASSVGGGNRETQYF
V: TRBV9
length: 15
J: TRBJ2-5